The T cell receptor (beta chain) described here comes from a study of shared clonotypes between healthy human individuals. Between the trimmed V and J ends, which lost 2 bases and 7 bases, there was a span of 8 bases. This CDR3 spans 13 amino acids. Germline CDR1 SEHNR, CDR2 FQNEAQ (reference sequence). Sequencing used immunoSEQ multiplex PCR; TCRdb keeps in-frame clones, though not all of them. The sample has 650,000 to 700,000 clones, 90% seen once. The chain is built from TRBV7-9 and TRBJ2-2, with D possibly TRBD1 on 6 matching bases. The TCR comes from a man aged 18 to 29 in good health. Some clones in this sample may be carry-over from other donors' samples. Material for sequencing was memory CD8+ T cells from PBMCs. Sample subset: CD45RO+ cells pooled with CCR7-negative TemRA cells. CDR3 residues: CASSLSGVGELFF. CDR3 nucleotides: TGTGCCAGCAGCTTATCAGGGGTCGGGGAGCTGTTTTTT.